One sample yielded the 6 T cell receptor beta chains listed below, sequenced in a study of patients and donors after allogeneic stem cell transplantation. TCRdb ran MiXCR on the RT-PCR reads and lists one entry per CDR3 protein. The profile shows about a million distinct CDR3 sequences, approximately 19% of them singletons. Sequenced: blood, either unsorted or a sorted T cell fraction (not recorded which). All receptors come from a human donor who was either an allogeneic HSCT recipient or a stem cell or donor lymphocyte infusion donor (not recorded which). It is not recorded whose cells these are; they may come from a transplant donor.

J is TRBJ2-1 and V is TRBV3-1; D gene unclear. The CDR3 is 14 residues long. The ends were cut back, 2 bases at V and 6 bases at J, with 11 bases in the middle. CDR1 LGHDT and CDR2 YNNKEL come from the germline V gene (reference sequence). The DNA of the CDR3 is TGTGCCAGCAGCCAAAGGCAGCGTAGCAATGAGCAGTTCTTC. It yields the protein CASSQRQRSNEQFF.

This clonotype was observed a few times. The chain combines TRBV3-1 with TRBJ2-7; no firm D call. The V gene's germline CDR1 is LGHDT and CDR2 YNNKEL (reference sequence). The CDR3 has 14 residues. Trimming removed 0 bases from V and 1 base from J, with 7 bases in between. CDR3 in amino acids: CASSQERRSYEQYF. The CDR3 nucleotides are TGTGCCAGCAGCCAAGAGCGCAGATCCTACGAGCAGTACTTC.

This clonotype was found a few times. The rearrangement joins TRBV7-2 to TRBJ2-5; 8 positions agree with TRBD2. CDR3 length: 17 amino acids. V was pared by 1 base and J by 1 base, with 8 bases of the junction left unmatched. Per germline, CDR1 SGHTA and CDR2 FQGNSA. This chain's CDR3 is CASSLDGSGAFQETQYF. Written as DNA, the CDR3 is TGTGCCAGCAGCTTAGACGGTAGCGGGGCGTTCCAAGAGACCCAGTACTTC.

This chain connects TRBV5-5 to TRBJ1-5, with a weak D call TRBD1 (5 bases). Trimming stripped 4 bases from V and 7 bases from J, with 21 bases between. The germline CDR1 and CDR2 sequences are SGHKS and YYEKEE (reference sequence). This CDR3 is 16 amino acids long. This CDR3 reads CASSPGGRGWRQPQHF. The CDR3 DNA follows: TGTGCCAGCAGCCCGGGGGGTCGGGGCTGGCGGCAGCCCCAGCATTTT.

V is TRBV7-2 and J is TRBJ2-4; 9 bases match TRBD2. Germline lookup yields CDR1 SGHTA and CDR2 FQGNSA. The CDR3 sequence is 16 residues long. Trimming at V came to 3 bases and at J to 1 base, leaving 4 bases not matched to a gene. CDR3 in DNA: TGTGCCAGCAGCTTGGGTAGCGGGAGTGCCAAAAACATTCAGTACTTC. Amino acids: CASSLGSGSAKNIQYF.

The chain couples TRBV6-1 to TRBJ2-5, with 10 bases lining up with TRBD2. V dropped 6 bases and J dropped 1; count of bases not matched to a gene: 8. Germline CDR1 is MNHNS and CDR2 is SASEGT. This CDR3 is 16 amino acids long. This CDR3 is CASSRTSGRPQETQYF. CDR3 DNA: TGTGCCAGCAGCCGGACTAGCGGACGACCCCAAGAGACCCAGTACTTC.